The 20 T cell receptor beta chains below all came from one sample that was sequenced in a study of PD-1 blockade in mismatch repair-deficient tumors. Clones were sequenced by immunoSEQ multiplex PCR, and TCRdb holds only the in-frame ones, with some missing. The sample holds about 34,000 clones, about 85% seen once. The starting material was PBMCs, obtained approximately 6 weeks after starting pembrolizumab. The receptors originated from an adult with mismatch repair-deficient cancer.

The CDR3 loop reads CASSFQPGQGGTEAFF. The CDR3 DNA reads TGTGCCAGCTCATTTCAGCCGGGACAGGGTGGCACTGAAGCTTTCTTT. The V and J genes are TRBV18 and TRBJ1-1; TRBD1 agrees at 9 bases. Germline CDR1 and CDR2: KGHSH and LQKENI. The CDR3 has 16 amino acids. The V and J ends lost 5 bases and 4 bases, in that order; junction bases with no gene match: 11.

The chain uses TRBV5-1 and TRBJ2-7; tentatively, D is TRBD2 (5 bases). Germline-derived CDR1 and CDR2 are SGHRS and YFSETQ. Trimming cost V 4 bases and J 5 bases, with 16 bases left between them. The CDR3 runs to 14 residues. As DNA, the CDR3 is TGCGCCAGCAGCCTGCGGGTGCCCTTAGACGAGCAGTACTTC. Translating it yields CASSLRVPLDEQYF. Complete variable domain (other parts from reference TRBV5-1 and TRBJ2-7): KAGVTQTPRYLIKTRGQQVTLSCSPISGHRSVSWYQQTPGQGLQFLFEYFSETQRNKGNFPGRFSGRQFSNSRSEMNVSTLELGDSALYLCASSLRVPLDEQYFGPGTRLTVT.

This clone appeared a few times. This chain joins TRBV28 and TRBJ2-7; TRBD1 matches 10 bases. Germline V gene data show CDR1 as MDHEN and CDR2 as SYDVKM. The CDR3 loop spans 15 amino acids. V lost 5 bases, J lost 3 bases, and 7 bases stayed unmatched. The CDR3 region is CASSTPRTGGYEQYF. As DNA, the CDR3 is TGTGCCAGCAGTACGCCAAGGACAGGGGGCTACGAGCAGTACTTC.

This clone has only a few counts. The chain couples TRBV7-9 to TRBJ2-7; TRBD2 is a possible D gene (6 bases). Per the germline V gene, CDR1 is SEHNR and CDR2 is FQNEAQ (reference sequence). V lost 3 bases and J 3 bases, leaving 12 bases between the germline ends. The CDR3 runs 14 residues. The CDR3 region is CASSLGGTIYEQYF. In DNA, the CDR3 is TGTGCCAGCAGCTTGGGCGGGACGATCTACGAGCAGTACTTC.

This clone was detected only once. The chain employs TRBV28 and TRBJ1-5; 8 nucleotides align to TRBD1. Germline V gene lookup returns CDR1 MDHEN and CDR2 SYDVKM. V lost 5 bases and J lost 5; bases outside the gene matches: 5. The CDR3 length is 14 residues. The CDR3 sequence is CASSPTGADQPQHF. The CDR3 bases are TGTGCCAGCAGTCCGACAGGGGCAGATCAGCCCCAGCATTTT. Together with reference TRBV28 and TRBJ1-5, the CDR3 gives the full variable domain: DVKVTQSSRYLVKRTGEKVFLECVQDMDHENMFWYRQDPGLGLRLIYFSYDVKMKEKGDIPEGYSVSREKKERFSLILESASTNQTSMYLCASSPTGADQPQHFGDGTRLSIL.

The chain uses TRBV30 and TRBJ1-4; 7 bases are a match to TRBD1. The CDR3 spans 15 residues. V lost 4 bases, J lost 0 bases, and 5 bases stayed unmatched. The germline gives CDR1 GTSNPN, CDR2 SVGIG (reference sequence). The chain's CDR3 is CAWTGQITTNEKLFF. In DNA, the CDR3 is TGTGCCTGGACGGGACAGATTACAACTAATGAAAAACTGTTTTTT.

This sequence joins TRBV30 and TRBJ2-5, with TRBD2 identical over 8 bases. The J segment lost 4 bases and the V segment lost 5 bases, leaving 6 bases of the junction unmatched. This CDR3 is 13 amino acids long. The germline V gene has CDR1 GTSNPN and CDR2 SVGIG (reference sequence). CDR3 loop: CAWGGLALETQYF. The CDR3 region has the DNA TGTGCCTGGGGCGGACTAGCCTTAGAGACCCAGTACTTC.

This clone was seen just once. The chain carries TRBV7-8 and TRBJ1-4; 8 bases map to TRBD1. This CDR3 contains 15 residues. Germline V gives CDR1 SGHVS, CDR2 FQNEAQ. J was trimmed by 8 bases and V by 2 bases; bases with no gene match: 7. CDR3 sequence (DNA): TGTGCCAGCAGCTTAATCGGGACAGGATCCGAAAAACTGTTTTTT. Its protein is CASSLIGTGSEKLFF.

The chain has TRBV5-5 and TRBJ2-7; 8 positions agree with TRBD2. The CDR3 spans 16 residues. Germline V lookup: CDR1 SGHKS, CDR2 YYEKEE (reference sequence). The V segment lost 0 bases and the J segment 2 bases; nucleotides outside the gene matches: 7. CDR3 protein: CASSLAGGGWAYEQYF. The CDR3 DNA reads TGTGCCAGCAGCTTGGCGGGGGGGGGCTGGGCCTACGAGCAGTACTTC.

For the CDR3, the DNA is TGTGCCAGCCACCTAGCGGGAGGAGGGAATGAGCAGTTCTTC. Translation gives CASHLAGGGNEQFF. The chain carries TRBV28 and TRBJ2-1, with 11 bases identical to TRBD2. Germline V gene lookup returns CDR1 MDHEN and CDR2 SYDVKM. This CDR3 has 14 residues. V trimming: 8 bases; J trimming: 7 bases; junction bases outside the gene matches: 7.

The CDR3 reads CASSPRQDYEQYF. CDR3 nucleotide sequence: TGTGCCAGCTCACCAAGGCAGGACTACGAGCAGTACTTC. The rearrangement joins TRBV18 to TRBJ2-7; no clear D gene. Germline V gene lookup returns CDR1 KGHSH and CDR2 LQKENI. V gave up 2 bases and J gave up 3 bases, with 8 bases separating them. This CDR3 spans 13 amino acids.

This sequence joins TRBV13 and TRBJ2-1, with a possible D match to TRBD1 (6 bases). This CDR3 has 14 amino acids. Germline loops: CDR1 PRHDT, CDR2 FYEKMQ (reference sequence). The V end was cut by 4 bases, the J end by 4 bases, with 11 bases between. The CDR3 sequence is CASSYPDSYNEQFF. CDR3 in DNA: TGTGCCAGCAGCTACCCGGACAGTTACAATGAGCAGTTCTTC.

The J gene is TRBJ1-6, the V gene TRBV7-6, with a weak D call TRBD1 (5 bases). V gave up 5 bases and J gave up 4 bases, with 12 bases separating them. The CDR3 totals 15 residues. Germline assignment: CDR1 SGHVS and CDR2 FNYEAQ. The DNA of the CDR3 is TGTGCCAGCAGCCCCGTCGCAGGGTATAATTCACCCCTCCACTTT. As protein: CASSPVAGYNSPLHF.

The chain carries TRBV7-8 and TRBJ2-5; TRBD1 matches at 11 bases. Germline-derived CDR1 and CDR2 are SGHVS and FQNEAQ. V gave up 7 bases and J gave up 4 bases; unmatched junction bases: 5. This CDR3 comprises 14 residues. CDR3 sequence: CASTRTGGLETQYF. The DNA of the CDR3 is TGTGCCAGCACCAGGACAGGGGGCCTAGAGACCCAGTACTTC.

CDR3 region: CASSDPRTGEVYGYTF. CDR3 in DNA: TGTGCCAGCAGTGACCCGCGGACAGGAGAAGTCTATGGCTACACCTTC. The chain has TRBV25-1 and TRBJ1-2; 7 nucleotides agree with TRBD1. V lost 3 bases to trimming and J lost 4 bases; unmatched junction nucleotides: 11. The CDR3 covers 16 residues. CDR1 MGHDK and CDR2 SYGVNS come from the germline V gene.

The CDR3 DNA reads as TGTGCCAGCAGCTTAGGTTACAGGGGTCGCGCAGATACGCAGTATTTT. This encodes CASSLGYRGRADTQYF. The chain couples TRBV7-8 to TRBJ2-3; 7 bases match TRBD1. CDR1 is SGHVS and CDR2 is FQNEAQ in the germline V gene. Trimming cost V 1 base and J 4 bases; bases outside gene matches: 8. There are 16 residues in the CDR3.

V usage is TRBV27 and J usage is TRBJ2-3; no clear D gene. Trimming took 5 bases from V and 4 from J, leaving 7 bases between them. CDR3 length: 12 residues. CDR1 is MNHEY, CDR2 SMNVEV, per germline (reference sequence). CDR3 bases: TGTGCCAGCAGTAGAGCTGCAGATACGCAGTATTTT. Translating it yields CASSRAADTQYF.

This sequence joins TRBV11-3 and TRBJ1-5; 8 positions agree with TRBD1. CDR3 length equals 14 residues. J was trimmed by 4 bases and V by 2 bases; bases with no gene match: 1. Germline V gene sequence: CDR1 SGHNT, CDR2 YENEEA. CDR3 residues: CASSLTGGNQPQHF. The CDR3 DNA follows: TGTGCCAGCAGCTTAACAGGGGGGAATCAGCCCCAGCATTTT.

V and J are TRBV5-1 and TRBJ2-1; possibly TRBD1 for D (6 bases). The CDR3 extends over 15 amino acids. Trimming cost V 1 base and J 7 bases, with 15 bases left between them. CDR1 SGHRS and CDR2 YFSETQ come from the germline V gene. The CDR3 DNA sequence: TGCGCCAGCAGCTTGTTCCGGGACAAGGTTAATGAGCAGTTCTTC. Translation gives CASSLFRDKVNEQFF.

The rearrangement links TRBV7-9 to TRBJ1-5; 10 bases match TRBD1. The J segment lost 7 bases and the V segment lost 5 bases, leaving 14 bases of the junction unmatched. Germline V gene sequence: CDR1 SEHNR, CDR2 FQNEAQ (reference sequence). This CDR3 spans 17 amino acids. The CDR3 bases are TGTGCCAGCAGCGCGCATATGGGACAGGGGAGGCGACAGCCCCAGCATTTT. Its translation: CASSAHMGQGRRQPQHF.